This note documents a single TCR beta chain sequence. The sample belongs to a study of blood T cell repertoires in COVID-19. Turning to the study itself: Italy, Spain and the United States were the sources of the convalescent and acute COVID-19 samples. Nucleic acid was either cDNA or gDNA, and it came from T cells, B-cell-depleted T cells, or PBMCs.

The germline gives CDR1 SGHTA, CDR2 FQGNSA. Trimming took 2 bases from V and 2 from J, leaving 6 bases between them. This CDR3 has 14 amino acids. Per the original data handling: Nucleated cell counts were estimated from reference gene primer amplification. The protocol was immunoSEQ multiplex PCR, while the TCRdb copy is restricted to in-frame clones and leaves out a portion. The DNA was the basis for D and trimming; V, J and clone size are from that table. The sample records approximately 90,000 clones, around 84% being singletons. Sequenced material: peripheral blood. The chain carries TRBV7-2 and TRBJ2-2; D is unresolved. The TCR sequence derives from a man aged 55 to 70 with acute or convalescent COVID-19. CDR3 in amino acids: CASSLNYNTGELFF. The CDR3 DNA sequence: TGTGCCAGCAGCTTAAACTACAACACCGGGGAGCTGTTTTTT.